This T cell receptor (beta chain) was profiled in a study of Ad26.COV2.S vaccination and SARS-CoV-2 variants. Concerning this clone: What it binds is unknown.

This CDR3 has 17 residues. The V and J ends lost 4 bases and 0 bases, in that order; junction bases with no gene match: 11. Germline CDR1 and CDR2: SEHNR and FQNEAQ (reference sequence). Study-wide points: Placebo recipients and vaccine recipients were similar in non-spike TCR breadth.

Stated treatment: around 19 received Ad26.COV2.S at low or high dose, single or two shots; about 5 received placebo; per-sample allocation not given. After the first vaccine or placebo injection, samples were drawn on day 63. Using immunoSEQ multiplex PCR, the repertoire was profiled, and TCRdb retains in-frame clones only, with some absent. The table records almost 400,000 clones, about 88% of them present only once. Sequences were derived from peripheral blood, sampled in a trial of Ad26.COV2.S vaccine versus placebo. This clonotype originated in a person between 18 and 65 years old who received the Ad26.COV2.S COVID-19 vaccine or a placebo. The chain uses TRBV7-9 and TRBJ1-2, with 7 positions matching TRBD1. This CDR3 is CASSYRGTQLANYGYTF. The CDR3 DNA sequence: TGTGCCAGCAGCTACAGGGGTACTCAGTTAGCTAACTATGGCTACACCTTC.